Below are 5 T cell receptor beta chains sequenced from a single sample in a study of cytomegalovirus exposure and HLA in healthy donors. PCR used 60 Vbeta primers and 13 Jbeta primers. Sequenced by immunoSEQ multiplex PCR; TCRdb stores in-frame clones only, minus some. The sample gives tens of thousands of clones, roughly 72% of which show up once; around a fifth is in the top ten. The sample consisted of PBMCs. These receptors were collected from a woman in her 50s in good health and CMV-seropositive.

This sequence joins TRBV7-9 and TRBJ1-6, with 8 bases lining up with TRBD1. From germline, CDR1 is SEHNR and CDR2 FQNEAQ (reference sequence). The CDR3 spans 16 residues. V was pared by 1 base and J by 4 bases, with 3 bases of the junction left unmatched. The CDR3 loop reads CASSLGQGFYNSPLHF. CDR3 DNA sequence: TGTGCCAGCAGCTTAGGACAGGGGTTTTATAATTCACCCCTCCACTTT.

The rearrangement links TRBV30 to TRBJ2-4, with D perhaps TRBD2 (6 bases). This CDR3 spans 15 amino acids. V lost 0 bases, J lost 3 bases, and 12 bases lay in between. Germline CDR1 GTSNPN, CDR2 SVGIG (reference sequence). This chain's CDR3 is CAWSVHKTSKNIQYF. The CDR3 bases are TGTGCCTGGAGTGTACACAAGACTAGCAAAAACATTCAGTACTTC.

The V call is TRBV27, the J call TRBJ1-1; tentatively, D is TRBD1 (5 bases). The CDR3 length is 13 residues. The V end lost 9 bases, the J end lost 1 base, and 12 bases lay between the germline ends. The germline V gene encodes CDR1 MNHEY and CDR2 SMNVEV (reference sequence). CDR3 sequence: CASRPQGNTEAFF. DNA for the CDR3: TGTGCCAGTCGACCTCAGGGGAACACTGAAGCTTTCTTT.

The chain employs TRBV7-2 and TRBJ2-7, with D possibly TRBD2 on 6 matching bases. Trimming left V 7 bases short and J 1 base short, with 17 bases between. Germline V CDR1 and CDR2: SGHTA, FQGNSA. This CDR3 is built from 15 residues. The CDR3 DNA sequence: TGTGCCAGCACCCCGGGGGACCTACCTTCCTACGAGCAGTACTTC. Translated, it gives CASTPGDLPSYEQYF.

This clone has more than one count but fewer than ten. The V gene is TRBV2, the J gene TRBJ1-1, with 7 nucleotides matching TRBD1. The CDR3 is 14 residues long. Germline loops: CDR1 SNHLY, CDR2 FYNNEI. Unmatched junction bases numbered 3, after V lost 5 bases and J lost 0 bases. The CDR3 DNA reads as TGTGCCAGCAGTTACAGGGGATTGAACACTGAAGCTTTCTTT. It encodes CASSYRGLNTEAFF.